This T cell receptor (beta chain) originates from a study of T-cell memory formation after mild COVID-19. Across the study: TCR clusters were mostly confined to one donor each.

A remark on this clonotype: As yet, its antigen is unknown.

Overall study results and limits: The SARS-CoV-2 specificity of second-wave clones reaching peak at day 37 remained unverified. Mainly in CM and EM were contracting CD4+ clones; CD8+ were in EMRA. Pre-infection memory contained some responding clones, which suggested that cross-reactive memory had joined.

Germline V lookup: CDR1 MGHRA, CDR2 YSYEKL. Trimming left V 4 bases short and J 2 bases short, with 11 bases between. The CDR3 spans 14 residues. MiXCR was run by TCRdb on the 5' RACE reads, yielding one entry per CDR3 protein. The table lists 100,000 to 130,000 distinct CDR3 sequences, approximately 14% of them singletons, with 30% to 45% in the top ten. The TCR was taken from a man aged 18 to 29 who had mild COVID-19 (a few samples of this study predate the infection). Cell type and time point are not known. This chain uses TRBV4-1 with TRBJ1-1, with D possibly matching TRBD1 (5 bases). Specimen: PBMCs or a T cell subset sorted from them (not recorded which). CDR3 coding DNA: TGCGCCAGCAGCCCCCACCAGGGAAACACTGAAGCTTTCTTT. The encoded protein is CASSPHQGNTEAFF.